This TCR beta chain is from a study of shared clonotypes between healthy human individuals. With 4 bases clipped from V and 7 bases from J, the junction kept 5 bases outside the gene matches. The CDR3 extends over 14 amino acids. The germline CDR1 and CDR2 sequences are SGHRS and YFSETQ. Profiling relied on immunoSEQ multiplex PCR, and the TCRdb table lists in-frame clones only, not all of them. The table has 2 million to 3 million clones, over 85% seen once. Input material: naive CD4+ T cells sorted from blood. Subset given: CD45RA+ positively selected. V is TRBV5-1 and J is TRBJ1-4; TRBD1 matches at 9 bases. The clonotype comes from a man aged 18 to 29 in good health. The DNA of the CDR3 is TGCGCCAGCAGCGCCACAGGGGGCGGTGAAAAACTGTTTTTT. Residues: CASSATGGGEKLFF.